This T cell receptor (beta chain) was profiled in a study of T cell responses to AZD1222 COVID-19 vaccine. Findings of the study overall: Two AZD1222 administrations were followed by greater Spike-specific TCR breadth and depth. Repertoire sampling was restricted to post-peak T cell response timepoints. Just a handful of AZD1222 recipients were seropositive at baseline. Donors, mostly white British, included more females; clonal diversity was possibly underestimated.

The CDR3 is 18 amino acids. Germline V gene data show CDR1 as LGHDT and CDR2 as YNNKEL (reference sequence). Trimming shortened V by 1 base and J by 0 bases, and 13 bases separated the two germline ends. Sequenced by immunoSEQ multiplex PCR; TCRdb stores in-frame clones only, minus some. The sample lists some 130,000 clones, 90% to 95% occurring once. About this clone itself: Its antigen is unknown.

The sample here was peripheral blood, taken 28 days after the second AZD1222 dose. This chain joins TRBV3-1 (or the pseudogene TRBV3-2) and TRBJ2-6; D unclear. This clonotype was sampled from an adult who received the AZD1222 COVID-19 vaccine. The chain's CDR3 is CASSQVGYIVSGANVLTF. The CDR3, as DNA: TGTGCCAGCAGCCAAGTGGGATATATAGTCTCTGGGGCCAACGTCCTGACTTTC.